This entry lists 6 T cell receptor beta chains sequenced from one sample in a study of CD8 T cells in Susac syndrome. cDNA came from roughly 0.53 to 1 ug RNA primed by random hexamers. TCRdb redid the calling of the immunoSEQ multiplex PCR reads with MiXCR, one entry per CDR3 protein. The table lists fewer than 200,000 distinct CDR3 sequences, about 94% of them singletons. The sample consisted of CD4+ T cells from PBMCs. The source of these receptors is a human donor in good health.

This clonotype was seen a single time. V is TRBV27 and J is TRBJ2-7; tentatively, D is TRBD2 (5 bases). Germline CDR1 MNHEY, CDR2 SMNVEV (reference sequence). Trimming stripped 5 bases from V and 3 bases from J, with 8 bases between. CDR3 length: 12 residues. Here the CDR3 DNA reads TGTGCCAGCAGTGTTGAGGGCTACGAGCAGTACTTC. This codes for CASSVEGYEQYF.

The DNA of the CDR3 is TGTGCCAGCAGCTCCGACAGGGTCCAAGAGACCCAGTACTTC. Translating it yields CASSSDRVQETQYF. V usage is TRBV7-8 and J usage is TRBJ2-5, with 7 bases that match TRBD1. In germline, CDR1 is SGHVS, CDR2 FQNEAQ. This CDR3 is 14 amino acids long. V lost 4 bases and J lost 1; bases outside the gene matches: 3.

The DNA for the CDR3 is TGCAGTGCTATCCAGGGTGGGGCCAACGTCCTGACTTTC. As protein: CSAIQGGANVLTF. This rearrangement joins TRBV20-1 to TRBJ2-6, with D possibly matching TRBD1 (5 bases). There are 13 residues in the CDR3. Germline lookup yields CDR1 DFQATT and CDR2 SNEGSKA (reference sequence). Trimming cost V 4 bases and J 3 bases, with 7 bases left between them.

This rearrangement joins TRBV3-1 to TRBJ1-5; D not certain. The CDR3 length is 13 residues. Germline assignment: CDR1 LGHDT and CDR2 YNNKEL (reference sequence). V dropped 2 bases and J dropped 2 bases, with 4 bases sitting between them. The CDR3 sequence is CASSQLGNQPQHF. CDR3 bases: TGTGCCAGCAGCCAACTGGGCAATCAGCCCCAGCATTTT.

This rearrangement joins TRBV18 to TRBJ2-7; D uncertain. V lost 6 bases and J lost 4, with 10 bases in between. There are 12 residues in the CDR3. CDR1 and CDR2 from the germline V gene are KGHSH and LQKENI. The CDR3 region has the DNA TGTGCCAGCTCTCCCGATGGTTACGAGCAGTACTTC. As protein: CASSPDGYEQYF.

CDR3 DNA sequence: TGCAGCGGGGGTAGCGGGAGCTACGAGCAGTACTTC. Its translation: CSGGSGSYEQYF. The chain recombines TRBV29-1 with TRBJ2-7; 9 bases fit TRBD2. Trimming removed 7 bases from V and 3 bases from J; junction bases left unmatched: 4. Germline V gives CDR1 SQVTM, CDR2 ANQGSEA. The CDR3 sequence is 12 residues long.